The 27 T cell receptor beta chains presented below share a single source sample, sequenced in a study of blood T cell repertoires in COVID-19. Repertoires were generated with immunoSEQ multiplex PCR, while TCRdb's copy carries only in-frame clones and drops some. This sample has some 270,000 clones, with about 89% found just once. The sample taken for sequencing was peripheral blood. The receptors derive from a man aged 35 to 55 with active or convalescent COVID-19.

This CDR3 is CASSAGQGQETQYF. CDR3 nucleotides: TGCGCCAGCAGCGCGGGACAGGGCCAAGAGACCCAGTACTTC. V is TRBV5-1 and J is TRBJ2-5; TRBD1 matches 9 bases. V dropped 4 bases and J dropped 1; count of bases not matched to a gene: 2. Per the germline V gene, CDR1 is SGHRS and CDR2 is YFSETQ. This CDR3 has 14 residues.

The chain joins TRBV24-1 to TRBJ2-1; 13 bases line up with TRBD2. The V gene end was trimmed by 3 bases and the J gene end by 7 bases; junction bases not matched to a gene: 14. Germline V CDR1 and CDR2: KGHDR, SFDVKD. There are 19 residues in the CDR3. The CDR3 protein is CATSDPMTSGGFRQNEQFF. CDR3 DNA sequence: TGTGCCACCAGTGATCCGATGACTAGCGGGGGGTTCAGACAGAATGAGCAGTTCTTC.

This clone appeared a few times. The rearrangement links TRBV28 to TRBJ1-6; D is undetermined. CDR3 length equals 12 residues. V was clipped by 5 bases and J by 6 bases, with 5 bases between them. Per germline, CDR1 MDHEN and CDR2 SYDVKM. CDR3 region: CASSEPNSPLHF. CDR3 nucleotides: TGTGCCAGCAGTGAGCCTAATTCACCCCTCCACTTT.

The V and J genes are TRBV28 and TRBJ1-5; 7 positions match TRBD1. Trimming took 5 bases from V and 0 from J; bases not matched to a gene: 13. Germline V gene sequence: CDR1 MDHEN, CDR2 SYDVKM. The CDR3 covers 18 residues. The CDR3 spells CASSIDRALDYSNQPQHF. DNA of the CDR3: TGTGCCAGCAGTATTGACAGGGCCCTTGATTATAGCAATCAGCCCCAGCATTTT.

This chain uses TRBV7-3 with TRBJ2-1; 8 bases agree with TRBD2. CDR1 is SGHTA, CDR2 FQGTGA, per germline. The CDR3 spans 15 residues. With V trimmed by 5 bases and J by 9 bases, 12 bases remained unmatched. This CDR3 reads CASSPSGGRDLEQFF. CDR3 sequence (DNA): TGTGCCAGCAGCCCCTCGGGGGGGCGAGATCTTGAGCAGTTCTTC. The full variable domain, with the rest looked up from reference TRBV7-3 and TRBJ2-1, is GAGVSQTPSNKVTEKGKYVELRCDPISGHTALYWYRQSLGQGPEFLIYFQGTGAADDSGLPNDRFFAVRPEGSVSTLKIQRTERGDSAVYLCASSPSGGRDLEQFFGPGTRLTVL.

This clone was seen a handful of times. The chain employs TRBV5-1 and TRBJ2-7; TRBD2 is a possible D gene (6 bases). Trimming stripped 1 base from V and 4 bases from J, with 15 bases between. This CDR3 region has 15 residues. Germline lookup yields CDR1 SGHRS and CDR2 YFSETQ. Here the CDR3 reads CASSLRGSGSYEQYF. DNA for the CDR3: TGCGCCAGCAGCTTGAGGGGAAGCGGGTCTTACGAGCAGTACTTC.

Comments on this clone: Other DNA sequences of this sample code for an identical CDR3. V usage is TRBV18 and J usage is TRBJ2-7; 10 bases map to TRBD1. This CDR3 comprises 14 residues. Trimming removed 3 bases from V and 4 bases from J; junction bases left unmatched: 3. Germline loops: CDR1 KGHSH, CDR2 LQKENI. The CDR3 reads CASSPGTGAYEQYF. CDR3 DNA sequence: TGTGCCAGCTCACCGGGGACAGGGGCGTACGAGCAGTACTTC.

This sequence joins TRBV30 and TRBJ1-2, with no clear D. The length of the CDR3 is 16 residues. CDR1 is GTSNPN, CDR2 SVGIG, per germline (reference sequence). Trimming stripped 2 bases from V and 0 bases from J, with 16 bases between. The CDR3 sequence: CAWSRRPGETNYGYTF. In nucleotides, the CDR3 is TGTGCCTGGAGTAGGCGACCCGGGGAAACTAACTATGGCTACACCTTC.

The rearrangement joins TRBV2 to TRBJ2-5; weak D call: TRBD2 (6 bases). Per the germline V gene, CDR1 is SNHLY and CDR2 is FYNNEI. Trimming stripped 7 bases from V and 4 bases from J, with 10 bases between. CDR3 size: 12 residues. CDR3 DNA: TGTGCCAGCATCGGGGGTGGAGAGACCCAGTACTTC. Translated: CASIGGGETQYF.

The chain is built from TRBV24-1 and TRBJ2-4, with 7 nucleotides matching TRBD1. The CDR3 is made up of 17 amino acids. Germline V gene data show CDR1 as KGHDR and CDR2 as SFDVKD. J lost 8 bases, V lost 9 bases, and 21 bases had no gene match. The CDR3 sequence is CATSGTVNSLGGDIQYF. The CDR3 DNA reads TGTGCCACCTCCGGGACAGTGAATTCCCTGGGTGGGGACATTCAGTACTTC.

The chain has TRBV2 and TRBJ1-5; D might be TRBD1 (5 bases). The V end lost 4 bases, the J end lost 3 bases, and 10 bases lay between the germline ends. The CDR3 is made up of 14 amino acids. The germline V gene has CDR1 SNHLY and CDR2 FYNNEI. CDR3 in amino acids: CASSAQEHNQPQHF. The CDR3 DNA reads TGTGCCAGCAGTGCACAGGAGCACAATCAGCCCCAGCATTTT.

The V call is TRBV7-6, the J call TRBJ2-5; TRBD2 aligns across 10 bases. The CDR3 extends over 17 amino acids. Looked up from germline, CDR1 is SGHVS and CDR2 is FNYEAQ. V was pared by 2 bases and J by 9 bases, with 15 bases of the junction left unmatched. For the CDR3, the DNA is TGTGCCAGCAGCTTACGCCTAGCGGGGGTTCAAGCCTCGGCCCAGTACTTC. Encoded protein: CASSLRLAGVQASAQYF.

The chain recombines TRBV28 with TRBJ1-6; 10 bases line up with TRBD1. Germline CDR1 reads MDHEN; CDR2 reads SYDVKM. V was clipped by 8 bases and J by 6 bases; unmatched bases: 7. This CDR3 contains 15 residues. This CDR3 is CASRQGAVGNSPLHF. The DNA for the CDR3 is TGTGCCAGCCGACAGGGGGCCGTCGGTAATTCACCCCTCCACTTT. Using reference TRBV28 and TRBJ1-6 for the parts outside the CDR3, the full variable domain is DVKVTQSSRYLVKRTGEKVFLECVQDMDHENMFWYRQDPGLGLRLIYFSYDVKMKEKGDIPEGYSVSREKKERFSLILESASTNQTSMYLCASRQGAVGNSPLHFGNGTRLTVT.

This chain connects TRBV2 to TRBJ2-1; D is unresolved. This CDR3 has 15 amino acids. V lost 4 bases and J lost 5, with 15 bases in between. Germline lookup yields CDR1 SNHLY and CDR2 FYNNEI. The DNA for the CDR3 is TGTGCCAGCAGTGCTGAGACATGGGCCCACAATGAGCAGTTCTTC. Translation: CASSAETWAHNEQFF.

This chain joins TRBV5-1 and TRBJ2-5; 14 bases line up with TRBD2. J gave up 0 bases and V 4 bases, and 2 bases lay outside the gene matches. The CDR3 covers 16 residues. Germline CDR1 SGHRS, CDR2 YFSETQ. CDR3 in DNA: TGCGCCAGCAGCAGGACTAGCGGGGGGAACCAAGAGACCCAGTACTTC. Amino acid sequence: CASSRTSGGNQETQYF. Filled out from reference TRBV5-1 and TRBJ2-5, the complete variable domain reads KAGVTQTPRYLIKTRGQQVTLSCSPISGHRSVSWYQQTPGQGLQFLFEYFSETQRNKGNFPGRFSGRQFSNSRSEMNVSTLELGDSALYLCASSRTSGGNQETQYFGPGTRLLVL.

V and J are TRBV28 and TRBJ2-7; possibly TRBD1 for D (6 bases). V lost 3 bases to trimming and J lost 8 bases, with 8 bases between them. This CDR3 has 11 residues. CDR1 and CDR2 (germline): MDHEN, SYDVKM. In DNA form, the CDR3 reads TGTGCCAGCAGTTTCGACAGGCAGCAGTACTTC. Translation: CASSFDRQQYF.

The CDR3 sequence: CASSLAAAGAGLHTQYF. CDR3 coding DNA: TGCGCCAGCAGCTTGGCCGCAGCGGGAGCGGGACTACATACGCAGTATTTT. The genes are TRBV5-1 and TRBJ2-3, with TRBD2 identical over 8 bases. CDR1 is SGHRS and CDR2 is YFSETQ in the germline V gene. Trimming cost V 0 bases and J 7 bases; bases outside gene matches: 13. CDR3 length: 17 amino acids. The whole variable domain, filled in from reference TRBV5-1 and TRBJ2-3, reads KAGVTQTPRYLIKTRGQQVTLSCSPISGHRSVSWYQQTPGQGLQFLFEYFSETQRNKGNFPGRFSGRQFSNSRSEMNVSTLELGDSALYLCASSLAAAGAGLHTQYFGPGTRLTVL.

Remarks on this clone: In the same sample, other DNA sequences code for this CDR3. The V gene is TRBV6-4, the J gene TRBJ1-1; possible D gene TRBD1, 5 bases. The germline V gene encodes CDR1 MRHNA and CDR2 SNTAGT. The CDR3 is 13 residues long. The V and J ends lost 2 bases and 5 bases respectively, with 9 bases between them. The CDR3 is CASSDGRGTEAFF. The CDR3 region has the DNA TGTGCCAGCAGTGACGGGAGGGGTACTGAAGCTTTCTTT.

V is TRBV6-5 and J is TRBJ2-7; the D is unclear. This CDR3 region has 14 residues. The germline V gene has CDR1 MNHEY and CDR2 SVGAGI. V lost 6 bases and J 2 bases, leaving 14 bases between the germline ends. CDR3 amino acids: CASSPPYSAYEQYF. The CDR3 DNA follows: TGTGCCAGCAGCCCGCCCTACAGTGCCTACGAGCAGTACTTC.

The chain recombines TRBV27 with TRBJ2-1; the match to TRBD1 covers 8 bases. The V and J ends lost 5 bases and 2 bases, in that order; junction bases with no gene match: 8. The CDR3 consists of 16 residues. Germline lookup yields CDR1 MNHEY and CDR2 SMNVEV (reference sequence). The CDR3 DNA is TGTGCCAGCAGTCCATACCGGGACAGGCCCTACAATGAGCAGTTCTTC. It yields the protein CASSPYRDRPYNEQFF.

CDR3 protein: CATSASRGANQPQHF. CDR3 in DNA: TGTGCCACCAGTGCTAGCAGGGGAGCCAATCAGCCCCAGCATTTT. The chain couples TRBV24-1 to TRBJ1-5; D perhaps matches TRBD1 (6 bases). V was cut by 5 bases and J by 3 bases, with 13 bases left in between. CDR3 length equals 15 residues. The germline V gene encodes CDR1 KGHDR and CDR2 SFDVKD.

The J gene is TRBJ2-1, the V gene TRBV9; D is possibly TRBD2 (5 bases). This CDR3 contains 11 residues. V lost 3 bases to trimming and J lost 13 bases, with 11 bases between them. Germline V gives CDR1 SGDLS, CDR2 YYNGEE. DNA of the CDR3: TGTGCCAGCAGCGGCAGCGGAGGTCAGTTCTTC. This translates into CASSGSGGQFF.

The genes are TRBV18 and TRBJ2-5; 10 bases match TRBD2. After removal of 3 bases from V and 5 bases from J, the junction contained 12 bases not matched to a gene. Germline CDR1 is KGHSH and CDR2 is LQKENI. The CDR3 covers 17 residues. This CDR3 is CASSPQSSGRMVETQYF. The CDR3 DNA reads as TGTGCCAGCTCACCTCAGAGTAGCGGGAGGATGGTTGAGACCCAGTACTTC. The whole variable domain, filled in from reference TRBV18 and TRBJ2-5, reads NAGVMQNPRHLVRRRGQEARLRCSPMKGHSHVYWYRQLPEEGLKFMVYLQKENIIDESGMPKERFSAEFPKEGPSILRIQQVVRGDSAAYFCASSPQSSGRMVETQYFGPGTRLLVL.

The rearrangement links TRBV5-1 to TRBJ1-4; tentative D call: TRBD1 (5 bases). CDR1 is SGHRS and CDR2 is YFSETQ in the germline V gene. The CDR3 consists of 15 residues. V gave up 0 bases and J gave up 8 bases, with 14 bases separating them. CDR3 in DNA: TGCGCCAGCAGCTTGGGTATTGGGGCTGGAGAAAAACTGTTTTTT. Translating gives CASSLGIGAGEKLFF.

The chain employs TRBV9 and TRBJ1-3; D unclear. Germline V gene data show CDR1 as SGDLS and CDR2 as YYNGEE. This CDR3 is 14 amino acids long. Trimming took off 1 base at V and 0 bases at J, with 5 bases between the two ends. In DNA form, the CDR3 reads TGTGCCAGCAGCGTATCCAGCTCTGGAAACACCATATATTTT. It specifies CASSVSSSGNTIYF.

The gene calls are TRBV6-4 and TRBJ2-1; 10 bases are shared with TRBD2. The V and J ends lost 1 base and 6 bases, in that order; junction bases with no gene match: 0. CDR1 and CDR2 from the germline V gene are MRHNA and SNTAGT. CDR3 size: 14 residues. The CDR3 here is CASSDLAGGNEQFF. The CDR3 coding sequence is TGTGCCAGCAGTGACTTAGCGGGGGGCAATGAGCAGTTCTTC.

The genes are TRBV9 and TRBJ2-3; 7 bases line up with TRBD2. Trimming removed 1 base from V and 4 bases from J; junction bases left unmatched: 6. The germline V gene has CDR1 SGDLS and CDR2 YYNGEE. This CDR3 spans 15 amino acids. Written as DNA, the CDR3 is TGTGCCAGCAGCGTATCGCGGGAGCGCCCAGATACGCAGTATTTT. Translated, it gives CASSVSRERPDTQYF.